These 2 T cell receptor beta chains were sequenced from one sample in a study of graft-versus-host responses after intestinal transplantation. This table comes from immunoSEQ multiplex PCR, and its TCRdb copy is limited to in-frame clones, with some not included. The data show over 65,000 clones, 90% to 95% seen once. Their cognate antigens are unknown. The specimen comprised unstimulated CD4+ T cells sorted from spleen or lymph node cells, sampled before intestinal transplant. Receptors originate from a human donor who received an intestinal transplant.

The CDR3 nucleotides read TGTGCCTGGAGCGGGAGGGGTGGTGTGGGGCAGTACTTC. Its translation is CAWSGRGGVGQYF. This chain connects TRBV30 to TRBJ2-5; 8 nucleotides match TRBD2. CDR1 and CDR2 from the germline V gene are GTSNPN and SVGIG (reference sequence). Germline trimming cut 3 bases from V and 11 bases from J; bases unmatched to any gene: 11. The CDR3 is made up of 13 amino acids.

The rearrangement joins TRBV10-2 to TRBJ2-2, with 8 bases that match TRBD1. CDR1 and CDR2 (germline): WSHSY, SAAADI. The V segment lost 2 bases and the J segment 4 bases; nucleotides outside the gene matches: 9. CDR3 length equals 17 residues. CDR3 protein: CASSEAGGGLSTGELFF. The DNA for the CDR3 is TGCGCCAGCAGTGAGGCAGGGGGCGGCCTGTCCACCGGGGAGCTGTTTTTT.